Listed below are T cell receptor beta chains from one sample, sequenced in a study of blood T cell repertoires in COVID-19. The protocol was immunoSEQ multiplex PCR, while the TCRdb copy is restricted to in-frame clones and leaves out a portion. The sample has over 95,000 clones; over 70% are singletons. What was sequenced was peripheral blood. The receptors were sampled from a man aged 50 to 59 with acute or convalescent COVID-19. CDR3s include the opening cysteine and the closing phenylalanine or tryptophan. A D gene is named only where the DNA matches it firmly. The size of a clone is reported for some rows only, either as once, few or many, or as a class for expanded clones.

v_gene	j_gene	d_gene	abundance	CDR3nt	CDR3aa
TRBV10-1	TRBJ1-1	NA	NA	TGCGCCAGCAGTGTCGGTAGGGGAATGGCGACTGAAGCTTTCTTT	CASSVGRGMATEAFF
TRBV4-1	TRBJ2-7	TRBD2	NA	TGCGCCAGCAGCCGCCAGACTAGCGGGGAATTCTACGAGCAGTACTTC	CASSRQTSGEFYEQYF
TRBV20-1	TRBJ1-1	TRBD1	NA	TGCAGTGCTAGTGAGGGACAGAGGAACACTGAAGCTTTCTTT	CSASEGQRNTEAFF
TRBV5-6	TRBJ2-6	TRBD1	NA	TGTGCCAGCAGACAGGGGGGGGCCAACGTCCTGACTTTC	CASRQGGANVLTF
TRBV28	TRBJ1-1	TRBD1	NA	TGTGCCAGCAGTTCCCCTCGGAACAGGGGGAACACTGAAGCTTTCTTT	CASSSPRNRGNTEAFF
TRBV6-6	TRBJ2-3	TRBD2	many	TGTGCCAGCAGTTACGGACTAGCGGGGGGCACAGATACGCAGTATTTT	CASSYGLAGGTDTQYF
TRBV19	TRBJ1-2	NA	NA	TGTGCCAGTTCACTCCGCCGGACAGCTTATGGCTACACCTTC	CASSLRRTAYGYTF
TRBV2	TRBJ2-3	NA	NA	TGTGCCAGCAGTGAAGCACAGGGCCTGAGCACAGATACGCAGTATTTT	CASSEAQGLSTDTQYF
TRBV7-7	TRBJ2-5	NA	NA	TGTGCCAGCAGCTTAGGTCAGGGCCACGAGACCCAGTACTTC	CASSLGQGHETQYF
TRBV14	TRBJ2-5	TRBD2	NA	TGTGCCAGCAGCCGCCTGACTAGCGGGACCCAAGAGACCCAGTACTTC	CASSRLTSGTQETQYF
TRBV10-2	TRBJ1-2	NA	NA	TGCGCCAGCAGTGAGCGACAGGCCTATGGCTACACCTTC	CASSERQAYGYTF
TRBV3-1/TRBV3-2	TRBJ1-2	TRBD1	NA	TGTGCCAGCAGCCACCCAGGTAGGGGGCCTGGCTACACCTTC	CASSHPGRGPGYTF
TRBV6-4	TRBJ2-7	TRBD2	NA	TGTGCCAGCAATGAAGACGGGAGGTACGTCTACGAGCAGTACTTC	CASNEDGRYVYEQYF
TRBV5-6	TRBJ1-4	NA	NA	TGTGCCAGCAGCGAGCAGGGTCGGAAGAATGAAAAACTGTTTTTT	CASSEQGRKNEKLFF
TRBV6-5	TRBJ1-3	TRBD1	NA	TGTGCCAGCACCGACGCGACAGGGGGAGGAAACACCATATATTTT	CASTDATGGGNTIYF
TRBV5-1	TRBJ2-3	TRBD1	few	TGCGCCAGCAGCTTGGTTGTGACAGGGGTTGCAGATACGCAGTATTTT	CASSLVVTGVADTQYF
TRBV19	TRBJ1-6	TRBD1	NA	TGTGCCAGTAGTCCCCCGGGACAGACAAATTCACCCCTCCACTTT	CASSPPGQTNSPLHF
TRBV19	TRBJ1-5	NA	NA	TGTGCCAGTAGCACAGGACAGTACAATCAGCCCCAGCATTTT	CASSTGQYNQPQHF
TRBV12-3/TRBV12-4	TRBJ2-7	NA	NA	TGTGCCAGCAGTTCTCGACAGGCTGGCGAGCAGTACTTC	CASSSRQAGEQYF
TRBV4-2	TRBJ2-7	TRBD1	NA	TGTGCCAGCAGCCAAGGCCCCCCCCGGACAGGGGAGATCGGCGAGCAGTACTTC	CASSQGPPRTGEIGEQYF
TRBV2	TRBJ1-6	NA	once	TGTGCCAGCAGTGAAGGGCAGTCCCCTTCACCCCTCCACTTT	CASSEGQSPSPLHF
TRBV28	TRBJ2-7	NA	NA	TGTGCCAGCAGCTCCCTTACTTACGAGCAGTACTTC	CASSSLTYEQYF
TRBV27	TRBJ2-7	NA	NA	TGTGCCAGCAGGGCGGGGTACGAGCAGTACTTC	CASRAGYEQYF
TRBV2	TRBJ1-3	TRBD1	NA	TGTGCCAGCAGAGAGGGGACAGTCTCTGGAAACACCATATATTTT	CASREGTVSGNTIYF
TRBV19	TRBJ1-5	TRBD1	NA	TGTGCCGGAGATCCAGGGGGAGACCAGCCCCAGCATTTT	CAGDPGGDQPQHF
TRBV2	TRBJ2-3	NA	NA	TGTGCCAGCAGTGAATGGGGGAGGCACGGCACAGATACGCAGTATTTT	CASSEWGRHGTDTQYF
TRBV10-3	TRBJ1-1	NA	NA	TGTGCCATAGCCGACGGTACAGGCGGTACTGAAGCTTTCTTT	CAIADGTGGTEAFF
TRBV28	TRBJ2-6	NA	NA	TGTGCCAGCAGTACAGGAGCCAGGTCCTCTGGGGCCAACGTCCTGACTTTC	CASSTGARSSGANVLTF
TRBV29-1	TRBJ1-1	NA	NA	TGCAGCGTGATTCCCCAGGGTTCACGCACTGAAGCTTTCTTT	CSVIPQGSRTEAFF
TRBV30	TRBJ1-1	TRBD1	NA	TGTGCCTGGAGGACCAGACAGGGGCGAAGAAACACTGAAGCTTTCTTT	CAWRTRQGRRNTEAFF
TRBV5-1	TRBJ2-1	NA	once	TGCGCCAGCAGCTTTGTAAATGTGGAGATAGATGAGCAGTTCTTC	CASSFVNVEIDEQFF
TRBV11-2	TRBJ2-7	NA	NA	TGTGCCAGCAGCTTAATCTTTTCGTTCACTGAGCAGTACTTC	CASSLIFSFTEQYF
TRBV3-1/TRBV3-2	TRBJ1-1	NA	NA	TGTGCCAGCAGCCAAAATGATCATACAGGGAATGAAGCTTTCTTT	CASSQNDHTGNEAFF
TRBV6-1	TRBJ1-4	NA	few	TGTGCCAGCAGTGAGGGGGGAACTAATGAAAAACTGTTTTTT	CASSEGGTNEKLFF
TRBV6-4	TRBJ2-2	TRBD1	NA	TGTGCCAGCAGAGCGATGACAGGGGCGAACACCGGGGAGCTGTTTTTT	CASRAMTGANTGELFF
TRBV11-2	TRBJ2-7	TRBD1	NA	TGTGCCAGCAGTACCGGACAGGAGTTC	CASSTGQEF
TRBV5-1	TRBJ2-1	TRBD2	NA	TGCGCCAGCAGCCCCGGGACTAGCGGGGGGGCTGAGCAGTTCTTC	CASSPGTSGGAEQFF
TRBV5-1	TRBJ1-6	NA	NA	TGCGCCAGCAGCTTAGACTTTAAAAATTCACCCCTCCACTTT	CASSLDFKNSPLHF
TRBV10-2	TRBJ2-4	NA	NA	TGCGCCAGCAGTGAGTCACTCGGGGGAAACATTCAGTACTTC	CASSESLGGNIQYF
TRBV28	TRBJ2-3	NA	NA	TGTGCCAGCAGTTTATTAGGGCAGGGAACAGATACGCAGTATTTT	CASSLLGQGTDTQYF
TRBV2	TRBJ1-5	NA	NA	TGTGCCAGCAGTGACGGGGAACGCAATCAGCCCCAGCATTTT	CASSDGERNQPQHF
TRBV12-5	TRBJ2-3	TRBD1	NA	TGTGCTAGTGGTTTGGGTCAGGGGGACACAGATACGCAGTATTTT	CASGLGQGDTDTQYF
TRBV6-5	TRBJ1-4	NA	NA	TGTGCCAGCAATAACAGGGTCGGTGAAAAACTGTTTTTT	CASNNRVGEKLFF
TRBV9	TRBJ2-1	TRBD2	NA	TGTGCCAGCAGCGTAGCGGGGGGGCCCTACAATGAGCAGTTCTTC	CASSVAGGPYNEQFF
TRBV7-2	TRBJ2-3	TRBD2	NA	TGTGCCAGCAGCCTCGACCTAGCGGGGGGGCCGGATACGCAGTATTTT	CASSLDLAGGPDTQYF
TRBV28	TRBJ2-7	NA	NA	TGTGCCAGCAGTCCGATTTTCTCGGGGTCCTACGAGCAGTACTTC	CASSPIFSGSYEQYF
TRBV11-1	TRBJ2-2	NA	NA	TGTGCCAGCAGCCCTCACAACGCGAACACCGGGGAGCTGTTTTTT	CASSPHNANTGELFF
TRBV5-1	TRBJ2-2	NA	NA	TGCGCCAGCAGCTTACAAGACACCGGGGAGCTGTTTTTT	CASSLQDTGELFF
TRBV11-2	TRBJ2-5	NA	once	TGTGCCAGCAGCACCCCCGGGACACTATCCCAAGAGACCCAGTACTTC	CASSTPGTLSQETQYF
TRBV7-2	TRBJ1-1	NA	NA	TGTGCCAGCAGCTTGGGAGCGGACAGAAGGAACACTGAAGCTTTCTTT	CASSLGADRRNTEAFF
TRBV6-1	TRBJ2-1	TRBD1	NA	TGTGCCAGCAGTGAACGGACAGGGACAATCTTC	CASSERTGTIF
TRBV2	TRBJ1-3	NA	NA	TGTGCCAGCAGTGGAGACAGGAACTCTGGAAACACCATATATTTT	CASSGDRNSGNTIYF
TRBV19	TRBJ1-6	NA	NA	TGTGCCAGTAGTATAGGAGGCTCACCCCTCCACTTT	CASSIGGSPLHF
TRBV6-2/TRBV6-3	TRBJ2-3	NA	once	TGTGCCAGCAGTAACACGAGGGCAGATACGCAGTATTTT	CASSNTRADTQYF
TRBV9	TRBJ2-7	NA	NA	TGTGCCAGCAGCGTAGAAGGGAGCGAGCAGTACTTC	CASSVEGSEQYF
TRBV6-2/TRBV6-3	TRBJ1-5	NA	few	TGTGCCAGCAGTTACGGTAGGACAGTCGCCAATCAGCCCCAGCATTTT	CASSYGRTVANQPQHF
TRBV11-2	TRBJ1-4	NA	NA	TGTGCCAGCAGCCCCTCTCTGGGGGCAGGCTTTAATGAAAAACTGTTTTTT	CASSPSLGAGFNEKLFF
TRBV9	TRBJ1-3	TRBD1	NA	TGTGCCAGCAGCGTAGCTCAGGGGGCTGGAAACACCATATATTTT	CASSVAQGAGNTIYF